The 25 T cell receptor beta chains given below trace back to one sample, sequenced in a study of T cell clonality in common variable immunodeficiency. Method: immunoSEQ multiplex PCR; TCRdb's copy keeps in-frame clones and lacks some. Sampling found approximately 34,000 clones, none seen once. Sequencing input: peripheral blood mononuclear cells. The origin of the receptors is a person aged 18 to 75 in good health.

This clone has only a few counts. The chain's CDR3 is CASSDRGDNYGYTF. The DNA read from the CDR3 is TGTGCCAGCAGTGACAGGGGTGATAACTATGGC. J is TRBJ1-2 and V is TRBV2, with D tentatively TRBD1 (6 bases). The read is 3 residues too short to cover the CDR3 end, so that end is filled in from the germline J gene. Trimming shortened V by 3 bases and J by 1 base, and 9 bases separated the two germline ends. Germline values: CDR1 SNHLY, CDR2 FYNNEI. The CDR3 is 14 residues long.

The table lists this clone with a few counts. The CDR3 is cut off 3 residues early in the read; its end comes from the germline J gene. V usage is TRBV5-5 and J usage is TRBJ1-5; unclear D gene. The CDR3 consists of 13 residues. V was shortened by 3 bases and J by 1 base, with 5 bases between the two germline ends. Germline V lookup: CDR1 SGHKS, CDR2 YYEKEE (reference sequence). The CDR3 loop reads CASSSKSNQPQHF. The CDR3 DNA, read in part, is TGTGCCAGCAGCTCCAAAAGCAATCAGCCC.

The table lists this clone with many counts. The sequenced part of the CDR3 DNA is TGTGCCAGCAGTATTAGGACACTTTACGAG. It translates to CASSIRTLYE. The CDR3 as a whole reads CASSIRTLYEQYF. V is TRBV12-3 or TRBV12-4 and J is TRBJ2-7; possibly TRBD1 for D (5 bases). The read gets to within 3 residues of the CDR3 end, and the germline J gene fills in the rest. The length of the CDR3 is 13 residues. Between the trimmed V and J ends, which lost 5 bases and 4 bases, there was a span of 12 bases.

This clone was found many times. The read ends 3 residues early relative to the CDR3; the germline J gene fills the gap. The rearrangement joins TRBV9 to TRBJ2-7; TRBD1 is a possible D gene (5 bases). Germline CDR1 is SGDLS and CDR2 is YYNGEE. This CDR3 contains 14 residues. V was pared by 0 bases and J by 3 bases, with 10 bases between. The part of the CDR3 DNA that was read is TGTGCCAGCAGCGTAGGTTCAGGGAACTACGAG. It is translated as CASSVGSGNYE. The whole CDR3 sequence is CASSVGSGNYEQYF. The full variable domain, with the rest looked up from reference TRBV9 and TRBJ2-7, is DSGVTQTPKHLITATGQRVTLRCSPRSGDLSVYWYQQSLDQGLQFLIQYYNGEERAKGNILERFSAQQFPDLHSELNLSSLELGDSALYFCASSVGSGNYEQYFGPGTRLTVT.

This clone came up many times. The CDR3 end lies 3 residues beyond the end of the read and is filled in from the germline J gene. This chain connects TRBV7-2 to TRBJ1-1, with unresolved D. This CDR3 region has 13 residues. V was cut by 4 bases and J by 7 bases, with 13 bases left in between. CDR1 is SGHTA and CDR2 is FQGNSA in the germline V gene. The CDR3 loop is CASSSRLRSEAFF. The CDR3 DNA, read in part, is TGTGCCAGCAGCTCACGACTTAGAAGTGAA.

This clone was detected only a few times. The DNA ends 3 residues before the CDR3 does, and the rest of the CDR3 is filled in from the germline J gene. V is TRBV20-1 and J is TRBJ2-5, with 14 bases matching TRBD2. This CDR3 is built from 15 residues. Germline CDR1 and CDR2: DFQATT and SNEGSKA (reference sequence). V trimming: 6 bases; J trimming: 6 bases; junction bases outside the gene matches: 9. The CDR3 sequence: CSASGTSGSSKTQYF. The part of the CDR3 DNA that was read is TGCAGTGCGTCCGGGACTAGCGGGAGTTCCAAGACC.

This clone has at least ten counts. Coverage ceases 3 residues before the CDR3 finishes, and the germline J gene fills in the end. The chain has TRBV12-3 or TRBV12-4 and TRBJ1-6; D is undetermined. Between the trimmed V and J ends, which lost 2 bases and 7 bases, there was a span of 9 bases. This CDR3 is 14 amino acids long. The CDR3 protein is CASSLKGYNSPLHF. The sequenced CDR3 bases are TGTGCCAGCAGTTTAAAAGGTTACAATTCACCC.

A note on this clone: The CDR3 is cut off 3 residues early in the read; its end comes from the germline J gene. The rearrangement joins TRBV5-1 to TRBJ2-7; 11 bases fit TRBD2. Germline lookup yields CDR1 SGHRS and CDR2 YFSETQ. The CDR3 spans 14 residues. The V and J ends lost 4 bases and 3 bases, in that order; junction bases with no gene match: 3. CDR3 sequence reads: CASSGTSGIYEQYF. CDR3 DNA (partial): TGCGCCAGCAGCGGGACTAGCGGCATCTACGAG.

This clone appeared many times. The read ends 3 residues before the CDR3 terminus; that terminus is restored from the germline J gene. This rearrangement joins TRBV2 to TRBJ2-7; maybe TRBD2 (6 bases). V lost 1 base and J 2 bases, leaving 12 bases between the germline ends. Per the germline V gene, CDR1 is SNHLY and CDR2 is FYNNEI. The CDR3 loop spans 15 amino acids. The CDR3 loop reads CASSEGAGSTYEQYF. The CDR3 DNA, read in part, is TGTGCCAGCAGTGAAGGGGCGGGATCGACCTACGAG.

In its sample, this clone was seen many times. The read finishes 3 residues shy of the CDR3 end, and the germline J gene is used to complete it. The chain joins TRBV29-1 to TRBJ1-2; D gene unclear. The germline CDR1 and CDR2 sequences are SQVTM and ANQGSEA. The CDR3 length is 10 residues. Trimming took off 7 bases at V and 6 bases at J, with 9 bases between the two ends. This CDR3 reads CSAGVDGYTF. The CDR3 DNA, read in part, is TGCAGCGCCGGGGTTGATGGC.

This clone was recorded at least ten times. Sequencing ends 3 residues short of the CDR3 end; the germline J gene provides the rest. The chain recombines TRBV30 with TRBJ2-6, with D possibly matching TRBD1 (5 bases). The CDR3 totals 13 residues. Trimming took 8 bases from V and 4 from J, leaving 12 bases between them. Per the germline V gene, CDR1 is GTSNPN and CDR2 is SVGIG (reference sequence). CDR3 bases read: TGTGCCACCGGTGGGGCCGGGGCCAACGTC. This translates into CATGGAGANV. The complete CDR3 sequence is CATGGAGANVLTF. Complete variable domain (other parts from reference TRBV30 and TRBJ2-6): SQTIHQWPATLVQPVGSPLSLECTVEGTSNPNLYWYRQAAGRGLQLLFYSVGIGQISSEVPQNLSASRPQDRQFILSSKKLLLSDSGFYLCATGGAGANVLTFGAGSRLTVL.

This clone came up many times. The sequenced fragment ends 3 residues before the CDR3 boundary, so the rest is inferred from the germline J gene. The genes are TRBV4-1 and TRBJ2-3; TRBD1 agrees at 7 bases. CDR3 length equals 14 residues. Germline-derived CDR1 and CDR2 are MGHRA and YSYEKL. With V trimmed by 3 bases and J by 3 bases, 3 bases remained unmatched. Here the CDR3 reads CASSHRQGTDTQYF. The CDR3 DNA, read in part, is TGCGCCAGCAGCCACCGACAGGGAACAGATACG.

In this sample, this clone turned up many times. The sequenced fragment ends 3 residues before the CDR3 boundary, so the rest is inferred from the germline J gene. The rearrangement joins TRBV19 to TRBJ1-2; possible D gene TRBD1, 5 bases. The ends were cut back, 3 bases at V and 4 bases at J, with 15 bases in the middle. Germline assignment: CDR1 LNHDA and CDR2 SQIVND (reference sequence). CDR3 length: 15 residues. The CDR3 loop reads CASSIATGSSYGYTF. The sequenced part of the CDR3 DNA is TGTGCCAGTAGTATCGCTACAGGATCCTCCTATGGC.

This clone has ten or more counts. With the read ending 3 residues before the CDR3 end, the germline J gene is used to fill in that end. The chain carries TRBV19 and TRBJ1-2; D is ambiguous. CDR1 LNHDA and CDR2 SQIVND come from the germline V gene (reference sequence). V gave up 5 bases and J gave up 3 bases, with 10 bases separating them. The CDR3 has 13 residues. CDR3 DNA (partial): TGTGCCAGTAGTCCCCAATCGGACTATGGC. This gives the protein CASSPQSDYG. The entire CDR3 sequence reads CASSPQSDYGYTF.

Ten or more counts support this clone. The read gets to within 3 residues of the CDR3 end, and the germline J gene fills in the rest. The rearrangement links TRBV18 to TRBJ1-1; D perhaps matches TRBD1 (5 bases). In germline, CDR1 is KGHSH, CDR2 LQKENI. V was trimmed by 6 bases and J by 1 base, leaving 12 bases between them. This CDR3 region has 14 residues. CDR3 DNA (partial): TGTGCCAGCTCCCCCCAGGGCCAGAACACTGAA. It specifies CASSPQGQNTE. The entire CDR3 reads CASSPQGQNTEAFF.

This clone was recorded at least ten times. The read terminates 3 residues before the CDR3 end, so the remaining end is supplied by the germline J gene. This rearrangement joins TRBV7-6 to TRBJ2-5, with 8 bases identical to TRBD1. The V and J ends lost 3 bases and 4 bases, in that order; junction bases with no gene match: 7. The CDR3 extends over 15 amino acids. The germline gives CDR1 SGHVS, CDR2 FNYEAQ. CDR3 region: CASSFRTGLGETQYF. The sequenced CDR3 bases are TGTGCCAGCAGCTTCCGGACAGGGCTGGGAGAGACC.

This clone was seen at least ten times. The junction shows a germline mismatch at one end, possibly a read error. The sequence runs out 3 residues before the end of the CDR3; the remainder is reconstructed from the germline J gene. J is TRBJ2-1 and V is TRBV4-2; TRBD2 agrees at 12 bases. Germline V gives CDR1 LGHNA, CDR2 YNFKEQ. The CDR3 has 14 amino acids. The CDR3 sequence: CASSPGLAGFEQFF. CDR3 bases read: TGCGCCAGCAGCCCGGGACTAGCGGGTTTTGAG.

In its sample, this clone ranks as medium-sized. The sequence runs out 3 residues before the end of the CDR3; the remainder is reconstructed from the germline J gene. The chain joins TRBV9 to TRBJ2-1; 7 positions match TRBD1. Trimming removed 4 bases from V and 6 bases from J; junction bases left unmatched: 7. This CDR3 has 14 amino acids. Germline-derived CDR1 and CDR2 are SGDLS and YYNGEE. CDR3 DNA (partial): TGTGCCAGCAGCACCCAGGGGGTCGGCAATGAG. It yields the protein CASSTQGVGNE. The whole CDR3 protein is CASSTQGVGNEQFF.

This clone was observed at least ten times. The read terminates 3 residues ahead of where the CDR3 ends, so the germline J gene completes it. The chain links TRBV20-1 to TRBJ2-1, with TRBD1 matching 7 bases. The CDR3 extends over 15 amino acids. CDR1 is DFQATT and CDR2 is SNEGSKA in the germline V gene (reference sequence). V dropped 4 bases and J dropped 3; count of bases not matched to a gene: 9. The CDR3: CSANPGQQNYNEQFF. Partial CDR3 DNA: TGCAGTGCTAACCCGGGACAGCAAAACTACAATGAG.

In the case of this clone: The CDR3 end is not reached by the read, which stops 3 residues before it; the germline J gene fills it in. The V and J genes are TRBV30 and TRBJ1-2, with 7 bases that match TRBD1. J was trimmed by 6 bases and V by 2 bases; bases with no gene match: 9. This CDR3 region has 14 residues. Germline V gene sequence: CDR1 GTSNPN, CDR2 SVGIG (reference sequence). The CDR3 sequence: CAWSPRTGANGYTF. CDR3 DNA (partial): TGTGCCTGGAGTCCCCGGACAGGAGCTAATGGC.

This clone was counted ten times or more. The CDR3 end is not reached by the read, which stops 3 residues before it; the germline J gene fills it in. V usage is TRBV12-3 or TRBV12-4 and J usage is TRBJ2-3, with a tentative D call TRBD2 (6 bases). Trimming took 5 bases from V and 2 from J, leaving 14 bases between them. The CDR3 has 15 residues. CDR3 in amino acids: CASSPSGTYTDTQYF. Partial CDR3 DNA: TGTGCCAGCAGTCCCTCGGGGACTTACACAGATACG.

This clone has a count of ten or more. Partial CDR3 DNA: TGTGCCAGCAGCCAAGCGGGGTCTAGCACAGATACG. Its protein product is CASSQAGSSTDT. The complete CDR3 sequence is CASSQAGSSTDTQYF. V is TRBV4-2 and J is TRBJ2-3; possibly TRBD2 for D (5 bases). The CDR3 is cut off 3 residues early in the read; its end comes from the germline J gene. The CDR3 spans 15 residues. V was pared by 1 base and J by 0 bases, with 8 bases between. Germline V gene sequence: CDR1 LGHNA, CDR2 YNFKEQ.

This clone was picked up many times. The read ends 3 residues before the CDR3 terminus; that terminus is restored from the germline J gene. The chain links TRBV10-3 to TRBJ2-3; tentative D call: TRBD2 (6 bases). The ends were cut back, 8 bases at V and 2 bases at J, with 8 bases in the middle. The V gene's germline CDR1 is ENHRY and CDR2 SYGVKD. CDR3 size: 12 residues. Partial CDR3 DNA: TGTGCCATCGCGGGGAACACAGATACG. It translates to CAIAGNTDT. The full CDR3 reads CAIAGNTDTQYF.

This clone was detected ten times or more. The DNA ends 3 residues before the CDR3 does, and the rest of the CDR3 is filled in from the germline J gene. This chain connects TRBV6-8 to TRBJ1-4, with D perhaps matching TRBD1 (5 bases). Per the germline V gene, CDR1 is MNHGY and CDR2 is SAAAGT. CDR3 length: 20 residues. V was clipped by 5 bases and J by 0 bases, with 25 bases between them. The covered CDR3 bases are TGTGCCAGCAGTGCGCGAGGGGACTGGGCAGATGTTGCAACTAATGAAAAA. This encodes CASSARGDWADVATNEK. The entire CDR3 is CASSARGDWADVATNEKLFF.

Many counts were recorded for this clone. The read comes to an end 3 residues before the CDR3 does, leaving the germline J gene to fill in the end. The gene calls are TRBV5-1 and TRBJ1-6; no firm D call. Trimming removed 4 bases at V and 1 base at J, with 9 bases between. Germline assignment: CDR1 SGHRS and CDR2 YFSETQ. There are 15 residues in the CDR3. The sequenced part of the CDR3 DNA is TGCGCCAGCAGCGAGAGGTGGTCCTATAATTCACCC. Encoded protein: CASSERWSYNSP. The entire CDR3 protein reads CASSERWSYNSPLHF.